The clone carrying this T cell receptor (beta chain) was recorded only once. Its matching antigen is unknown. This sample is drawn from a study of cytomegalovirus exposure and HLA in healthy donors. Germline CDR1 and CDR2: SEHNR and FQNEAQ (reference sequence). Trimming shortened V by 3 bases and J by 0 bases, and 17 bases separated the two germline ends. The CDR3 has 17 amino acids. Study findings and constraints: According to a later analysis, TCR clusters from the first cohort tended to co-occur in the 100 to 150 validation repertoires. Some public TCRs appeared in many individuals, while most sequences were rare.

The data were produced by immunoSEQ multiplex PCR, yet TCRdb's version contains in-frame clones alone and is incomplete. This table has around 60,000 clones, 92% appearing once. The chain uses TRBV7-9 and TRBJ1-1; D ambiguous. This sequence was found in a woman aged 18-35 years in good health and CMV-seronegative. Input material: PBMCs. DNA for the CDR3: TGTGCCAGCAGCTTCCAGGCTTTCTTGGGCATGAACACTGAAGCTTTCTTT. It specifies CASSFQAFLGMNTEAFF.